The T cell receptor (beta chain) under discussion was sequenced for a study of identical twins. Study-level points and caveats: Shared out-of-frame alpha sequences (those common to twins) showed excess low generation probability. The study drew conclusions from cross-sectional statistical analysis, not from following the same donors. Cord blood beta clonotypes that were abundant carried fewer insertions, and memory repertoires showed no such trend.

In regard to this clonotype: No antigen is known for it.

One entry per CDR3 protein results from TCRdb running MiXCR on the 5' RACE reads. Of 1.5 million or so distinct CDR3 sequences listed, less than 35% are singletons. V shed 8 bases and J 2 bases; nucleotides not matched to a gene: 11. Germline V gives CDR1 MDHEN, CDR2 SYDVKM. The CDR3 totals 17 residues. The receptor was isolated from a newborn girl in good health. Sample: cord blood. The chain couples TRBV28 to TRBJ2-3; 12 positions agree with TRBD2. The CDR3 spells CASGSMGTSGFTDTQYF. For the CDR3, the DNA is TGTGCCAGCGGTTCCATGGGGACTAGCGGGTTCACAGATACGCAGTATTTT. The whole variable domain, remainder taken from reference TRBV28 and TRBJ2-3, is DVKVTQSSRYLVKRTGEKVFLECVQDMDHENMFWYRQDPGLGLRLIYFSYDVKMKEKGDIPEGYSVSREKKERFSLILESASTNQTSMYLCASGSMGTSGFTDTQYFGPGTRLTVL.